The rows below give T cell receptor beta chains drawn from one sample of a study of OX40 agonist ivuxolimab in advanced cancers. Profiled with immunoSEQ multiplex PCR; TCRdb holds only in-frame clones, not every one. The sample carries 70,000 to 80,000 clones, around nine tenths recorded once. The sequenced sample was CD4+ or CD8+ T cells sorted from blood, obtained in a trial of the OX40 agonist ivuxolimab. These receptors came from an adult with an advanced solid tumor such as melanoma, head and neck, liver or kidney cancer. CDR3s include the opening cysteine and the closing phenylalanine or tryptophan. The order of the fields is clone size, J gene, V gene, CDR3 length, D gene, CDR3 protein, CDR3 DNA. A D gene is named only where the DNA matches it firmly. For some rows the clone size is stated as once, few or many, or as a class when expanded; others skip it.

- | TRBJ1-6 | TRBV18 | 17 | TRBD1 | CASSPLGSGQTNSPLHF | TGTGCCAGCTCACCATTGGGTTCGGGACAGACTAATTCACCCCTCCACTTT
- | TRBJ1-3 | TRBV19 | 19 | - | CASSIDLWDTDHSGNTIYF | TGTGCCAGTAGTATAGATCTATGGGACACGGACCACTCTGGAAACACCATATATTTT
- | TRBJ1-2 | TRBV9 | 15 | - | CASSVGQQAPYGYTF | TGTGCCAGCAGCGTAGGCCAGCAGGCTCCTTATGGCTACACCTTC
- | TRBJ2-2 | TRBV18 | 16 | - | CASSPQGRTGTGELFF | TGTGCCAGCTCACCACAGGGCAGGACGGGGACCGGGGAGCTGTTTTTT
- | TRBJ1-3 | TRBV18 | 15 | - | CASSLGRLSGNTIYF | TGTGCCAGCTCACTCGGACGGCTCTCTGGAAACACCATATATTTT
- | TRBJ2-7 | TRBV29-1 | 15 | - | CSVLGGGGAGWEQYF | TGCAGCGTTCTAGGAGGCGGGGGCGCGGGCTGGGAGCAGTACTTC
- | TRBJ2-3 | TRBV30 | 13 | - | CAWKGWGTDTQYF | TGTGCCTGGAAGGGGTGGGGGACAGATACGCAGTATTTT
- | TRBJ1-1 | TRBV27 | 14 | - | CASSKFRWGTEAFF | TGTGCCAGCAGTAAGTTCCGGTGGGGCACTGAAGCTTTCTTT
- | TRBJ1-1 | TRBV6-5 | 12 | - | CASRGQNTEAFF | TGTGCCAGCAGGGGACAGAACACTGAAGCTTTCTTT
- | TRBJ2-7 | TRBV14 | 15 | TRBD1 | CASSLGQGIFGEQYF | TGTGCCAGCAGCCTCGGACAGGGTATATTCGGCGAGCAGTACTTC
- | TRBJ2-7 | TRBV5-4 | 16 | TRBD1 | CASSSTTGTGAYEQYF | TGTGCCAGCAGCTCAACCACCGGGACAGGGGCCTACGAGCAGTACTTC
- | TRBJ2-1 | TRBV30 | 15 | TRBD2 | CAWNRGLAGHNEQFF | TGTGCCTGGAATAGGGGACTAGCGGGGCACAATGAGCAGTTCTTC
- | TRBJ1-3 | TRBV5-1 | 15 | - | CASSGEALSGNTIYF | TGCGCCAGCAGCGGGGAAGCCCTCTCTGGAAACACCATATATTTT
- | TRBJ2-1 | TRBV28 | 12 | - | CASSLGRAEQFF | TGTGCCAGCAGTTTAGGTCGGGCAGAGCAGTTCTTC
- | TRBJ1-4 | TRBV10-3 | 17 | - | CAISESTPGAGDEKLFF | TGTGCCATCAGTGAGTCGACCCCCGGGGCGGGGGATGAAAAACTGTTTTTT
- | TRBJ1-4 | TRBV27 | 15 | - | CASSLSLRGREKLFF | TGTGCCAGCAGTTTATCGCTCCGGGGGCGGGAAAAACTGTTTTTT
- | TRBJ2-1 | TRBV7-3 | 13 | - | CASSSSTQGEQFF | TGTGCCAGCAGCTCCTCTACGCAGGGTGAGCAGTTCTTC
- | TRBJ2-1 | TRBV6-5 | 14 | - | CASSQGRAYNEQFF | TGTGCCAGCAGTCAGGGGAGGGCCTACAATGAGCAGTTCTTC
- | TRBJ1-5 | TRBV19 | 15 | - | CASSATGFSNQPQHF | TGTGCCAGTAGTGCCACAGGGTTTAGCAATCAGCCCCAGCATTTT
- | TRBJ1-4 | TRBV4-2 | 17 | TRBD1 | CASSKGQGAARDEKLFF | TGTGCCAGCAGCAAAGGACAGGGGGCGGCTCGTGATGAAAAACTGTTTTTT
- | TRBJ1-1 | TRBV27 | 15 | - | CASSLSMESGTEAFF | TGTGCCAGCAGTTTATCGATGGAATCGGGCACTGAAGCTTTCTTT
- | TRBJ1-1 | TRBV27 | 14 | TRBD1 | CASITTGGTPEAFF | TGTGCCAGCATTACCACAGGGGGGACCCCTGAAGCTTTCTTT
- | TRBJ2-6 | TRBV9 | 20 | TRBD2 | CASSIPGLAGFRSGANVLTF | TGTGCCAGCAGCATTCCGGGACTAGCGGGATTTCGATCTGGGGCCAACGTCCTGACTTTC
- | TRBJ1-1 | TRBV30 | 11 | - | CAWSASSPAFF | TGTGCCTGGAGTGCCAGTTCCCCGGCTTTCTTT
few | TRBJ2-5 | TRBV19 | 13 | - | CASSITSRETQYF | TGTGCCAGTAGTATCACCTCCCGAGAGACCCAGTACTTC
- | TRBJ1-3 | TRBV7-9 | 18 | TRBD1 | CASSLGDRGKMRGNTIYF | TGTGCCAGCAGCCTAGGGGACAGGGGGAAAATGAGGGGAAACACCATATATTTT
- | TRBJ1-2 | TRBV18 | 18 | - | CASSPTPGAAAAGYGYTF | TGTGCCAGCTCACCCACCCCGGGGGCAGCCGCGGCGGGCTATGGCTACACCTTC
few | TRBJ1-6 | TRBV30 | 12 | - | CAWNRGNSPLHF | TGTGCCTGGAACCGGGGTAATTCACCCCTCCACTTT
- | TRBJ2-3 | TRBV5-4 | 13 | - | CASSLRGTDTQYF | TGTGCCAGCAGCTTGAGGGGGACAGATACGCAGTATTTT
once | TRBJ1-5 | TRBV5-1 | 15 | - | CASSFTGGSNQPQHF | TGCGCCAGCAGCTTTACCGGGGGGAGCAATCAGCCCCAGCATTTT
- | TRBJ2-1 | TRBV18 | 17 | TRBD1 | CASSPGNPGQGGNEQFF | TGTGCCAGCTCACCAGGTAATCCGGGACAGGGAGGCAATGAGCAGTTCTTC
- | TRBJ2-7 | TRBV7-3 | 16 | - | CASSLLGGSNSYEQYF | TGTGCCAGCAGCTTACTCGGGGGTTCAAATTCCTACGAGCAGTACTTC
- | TRBJ2-1 | TRBV6-5 | 11 | - | CASSRYNEQFF | TGTGCCAGCAGTCGCTACAATGAGCAGTTCTTC
- | TRBJ2-7 | TRBV7-8 | 14 | TRBD1 | CASSWGQGEYEQYF | TGTGCCAGCAGCTGGGGACAGGGAGAGTACGAGCAGTACTTC
- | TRBJ2-5 | TRBV7-6 | 12 | - | CASSSGGETQYF | TGTGCCAGCAGTTCAGGGGGGGAGACCCAGTACTTC
- | TRBJ2-7 | TRBV6-5 | 13 | TRBD1 | CASRRLGQDEQYF | TGTGCCAGCAGACGACTCGGACAGGACGAGCAGTACTTC
- | TRBJ2-7 | TRBV7-9 | 13 | - | CASSYLSSYEQYF | TGTGCCAGCAGCTACCTGAGTTCCTACGAGCAGTACTTC
- | TRBJ1-3 | TRBV6-6 | 15 | - | CASNSQGIAGNTIYF | TGTGCCAGCAACTCACAGGGTATCGCTGGAAACACCATATATTTT